This TCR beta chain was obtained from a study of Graves' ophthalmopathy and Graves' hyperthyroidism. As for the study in general: Before any treatment, peripheral blood was taken at the initial diagnosis. Findings of the study overall: Blood also harbored most expanded thyroid clonotypes above 0.001 frequency.

This CDR3 comprises 15 residues. Trimming removed 3 bases from V and 7 bases from J, with 13 bases in between. Germline V gene data show CDR1 as SGHTA and CDR2 as FQGNSA. Ophthalmopathy donors showed moderate-to-severe activity, CAS ≥3, NOSPECS ≥4 and a duration under 3 months. Serum thyroxine and TRAb, along with clinical symptoms, thyroid ultrasound and orbital computed tomography, were what diagnosis relied on. Amplified TCR beta CDR3 regions were obtained using RNA transcripts as template. RT-PCR was first run with HTBI primers, then multiplex PCR in a second round. TCRdb reprocessed the multiplex PCR reads with MiXCR, giving one entry per CDR3 protein. This sample carries 660,000 or so distinct CDR3 sequences, roughly 41% of them seen once, and the ten largest clones take over 2.5%. With regard to this clonotype: Antigen unknown. A much larger clone differs by one base, so this may be a read error.

This TCR was sampled from an adult man with Graves' ophthalmopathy. Sequenced material: peripheral blood. The gene calls are TRBV7-2 and TRBJ1-6; the D is unclear. In nucleotides, the CDR3 is TGTGCCAGCAGCTTGATGGCAGGTGGCAATTCACCCCTCCACTTT. Translating gives CASSLMAGGNSPLHF.